The 9 T cell receptor beta chains below come from one sample, sequenced in a study of CDR3 diversity in severe acne. TCRdb re-analysed the PCR reads in MiXCR, keeping a single row per CDR3 protein. Of 84,000 or so distinct CDR3 sequences in the sample, roughly half are singletons; the top ten hold roughly a tenth. Sequenced material: blood. The receptors shown here come from a male donor in good health, serving as a control.

V is TRBV2 and J is TRBJ1-2, with D maybe TRBD1 (5 bases). V was clipped by 1 base and J by 5 bases, with 14 bases between them. The germline V gene has CDR1 SNHLY and CDR2 FYNNEI. The CDR3 spans 15 residues. CDR3 region: CASSEGGEGGYGYTF. The CDR3 DNA is TGTGCCAGCAGTGAAGGGGGGGAGGGAGGGTATGGCTACACCTTC.

This clonotype was recorded at least ten times. CDR3 nucleotide sequence: TGCGCCAGCAGCCAGATCTGGTGGTCCTACAATGAGCAGTTCTTC. Translated: CASSQIWWSYNEQFF. The V gene is TRBV4-1, the J gene TRBJ2-1; D is undetermined. The CDR3 extends over 15 amino acids. Germline values: CDR1 MGHRA, CDR2 YSYEKL. Trimming pared 3 bases from V and 1 base from J, leaving 10 bases between.

This clonotype was counted only a few times. The rearrangement uses TRBV20-1 and TRBJ1-3; no firm D call. The length of the CDR3 is 11 residues. V lost 6 bases and J 3 bases, leaving 6 bases between the germline ends. The V gene's germline CDR1 is DFQATT and CDR2 SNEGSKA (reference sequence). CDR3 protein: CSAFSGNTIYF. The DNA for the CDR3 is TGCAGTGCCTTCAGTGGAAACACCATATATTTT.

The V gene is TRBV20-1, the J gene TRBJ2-5, with a possible D match to TRBD1 (6 bases). CDR1 is DFQATT, CDR2 SNEGSKA, per germline (reference sequence). The CDR3 consists of 14 residues. V was trimmed by 0 bases and J by 2 bases, leaving 10 bases between them. The CDR3, as DNA: TGCAGTGCTAGAGATCCCGGGACACAAGAGACCCAGTACTTC. As protein: CSARDPGTQETQYF.

About this clonotype itself: A much larger clone differs from this one at a single base, so this may be a read error. This chain joins TRBV5-1 and TRBJ1-4; possible D gene TRBD1, 5 bases. Germline V lookup: CDR1 SGHRS, CDR2 YFSETQ. CDR3 size: 14 residues. The CDR3 DNA is TGCGCCAGCAGCCCCACCTCGACAGCAGAAAAACCGTTTTTT. This sequence encodes CASSPTSTAEKPFF.

The chain links TRBV9 to TRBJ2-2; D might be TRBD1 or TRBD2, each matching 5 bases. V was trimmed by 4 bases and J by 2 bases, leaving 21 bases between them. This CDR3 comprises 18 residues. CDR1 SGDLS and CDR2 YYNGEE come from the germline V gene. CDR3 region: CASSFPGRGLVNTGELFF. The CDR3 DNA follows: TGTGCCAGCAGCTTTCCGGGACGAGGACTCGTAAACACCGGGGAGCTGTTTTTT.

Regarding this clonotype: This may come from a read error, since a much larger clone is one base off. Since the CDR3 does not end with the conserved phenylalanine or tryptophan, this likely comes from a read error. The chain couples TRBV30 to TRBJ2-1; D is undetermined. Trimming shortened V by 1 base and J by 5 bases, and 0 bases separated the two germline ends. This CDR3 is 10 amino acids long. Germline V CDR1 and CDR2: GTSNPN, SVGIG (reference sequence). CDR3 in amino acids: CAWSDNEQFS. The CDR3 nucleotides are TGTGCCTGGAGTGACAATGAGCAGTTCTCC.

V and J are TRBV2 and TRBJ2-5; 8 bases match TRBD2. The CDR3 extends over 15 amino acids. With V trimmed by 7 bases and J by 5 bases, 12 bases remained unmatched. Germline V gene sequence: CDR1 SNHLY, CDR2 FYNNEI. The CDR3 DNA reads as TGTGCCAGCACCCCGAGAAGCGGGAGCGTGGAGACCCAGTACTTC. This sequence encodes CASTPRSGSVETQYF.

The chain has TRBV5-1 and TRBJ1-2; 10 bases are a match to TRBD1. This CDR3 comprises 15 residues. CDR1 is SGHRS, CDR2 YFSETQ, per germline. V was pared by 2 bases and J by 6 bases, with 7 bases of the junction left unmatched. The CDR3 DNA follows: TGCGCCAGCAGCTTTACTGGGACAGGGGACCATGGCTACACCTTC. Residues: CASSFTGTGDHGYTF.